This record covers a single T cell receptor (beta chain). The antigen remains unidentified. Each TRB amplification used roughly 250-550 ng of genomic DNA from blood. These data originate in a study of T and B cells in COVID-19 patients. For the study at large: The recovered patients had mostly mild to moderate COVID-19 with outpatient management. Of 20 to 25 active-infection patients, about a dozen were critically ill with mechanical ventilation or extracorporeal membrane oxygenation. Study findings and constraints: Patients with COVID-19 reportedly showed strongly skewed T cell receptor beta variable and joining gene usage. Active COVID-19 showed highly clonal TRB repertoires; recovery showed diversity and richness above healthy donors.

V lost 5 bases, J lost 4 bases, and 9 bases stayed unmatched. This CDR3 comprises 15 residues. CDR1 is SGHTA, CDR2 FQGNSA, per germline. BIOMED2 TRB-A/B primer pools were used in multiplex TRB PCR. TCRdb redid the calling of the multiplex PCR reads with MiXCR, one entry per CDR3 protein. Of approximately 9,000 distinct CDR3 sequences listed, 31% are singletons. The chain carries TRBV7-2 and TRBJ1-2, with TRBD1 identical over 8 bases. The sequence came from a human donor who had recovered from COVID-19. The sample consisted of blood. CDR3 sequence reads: CASSQDREIIYGYTF. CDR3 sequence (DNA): TGTGCCAGCAGCCAGGACAGGGAAATCATCTATGGCTACACCTTC. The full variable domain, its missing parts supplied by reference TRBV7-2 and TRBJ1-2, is GAGVSQSPSNKVTEKGKDVELRCDPISGHTALYWYRQSLGQGLEFLIYFQGNSAPDKSGLPSDRFSAERTGGSVSTLTIQRTQQEDSAVYLCASSQDREIIYGYTFGSGTRLTVV.